This T cell receptor beta chain stems from a study of CD8 T cells in ankylosing spondylitis. Study outcomes and limitations: Typical of ankylosing spondylitis blood, it appeared, was a TCR beta motif of roughly eight highly homologous variants. The study looked at matched synovial fluid samples from ankylosing spondylitis patients. Disease-linked clones were reported to be significantly enriched there.

This clonotype has a handful of counts. Its specificity is unknown. As the method for making TCR beta libraries, quantitative 5'-RACE with molecular barcodes was used. MiXCR, applied by TCRdb to the 5' RACE reads, yields one record per CDR3 protein. The table lists fewer than 130,000 distinct CDR3 sequences, around 24% of them singletons, with about 12% in the top ten. The specimen was synovial fluid, either unsorted or a sorted T cell fraction (not recorded which). The origin of this receptor is a male donor with ankylosing spondylitis.

The CDR3 sequence: CASSWDRVTNTGELFF. The DNA of the CDR3 is TGTGCCAGCAGTTGGGACAGAGTAACGAACACCGGGGAGCTGTTTTTT. The genes are TRBV2 and TRBJ2-2, with TRBD1 matching over 7 bases. Germline V gene sequence: CDR1 SNHLY, CDR2 FYNNEI. CDR3 size: 16 residues. V trimming: 5 bases; J trimming: 0 bases; junction bases outside the gene matches: 6.